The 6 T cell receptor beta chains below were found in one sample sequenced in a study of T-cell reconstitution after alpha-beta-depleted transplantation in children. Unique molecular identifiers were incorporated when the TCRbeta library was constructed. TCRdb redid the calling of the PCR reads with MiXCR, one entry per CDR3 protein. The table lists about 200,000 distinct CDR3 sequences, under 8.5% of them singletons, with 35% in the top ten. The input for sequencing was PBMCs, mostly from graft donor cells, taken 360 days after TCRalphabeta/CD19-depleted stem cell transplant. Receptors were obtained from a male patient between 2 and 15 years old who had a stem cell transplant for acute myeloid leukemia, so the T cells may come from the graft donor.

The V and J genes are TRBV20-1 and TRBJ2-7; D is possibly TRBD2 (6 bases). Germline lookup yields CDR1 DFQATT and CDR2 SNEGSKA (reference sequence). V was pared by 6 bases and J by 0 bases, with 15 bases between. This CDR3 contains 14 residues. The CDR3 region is CSASAGTYSYEQYF. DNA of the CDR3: TGCAGTGCCTCAGCGGGCACTTACTCCTACGAGCAGTACTTC.

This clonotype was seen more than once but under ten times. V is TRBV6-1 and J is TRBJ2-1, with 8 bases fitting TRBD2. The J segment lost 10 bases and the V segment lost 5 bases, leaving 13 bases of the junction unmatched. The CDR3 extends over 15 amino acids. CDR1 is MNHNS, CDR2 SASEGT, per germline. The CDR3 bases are TGTGCCAGCAGTCCCCGGAGCGGGGGTTCAGGGGAGCAGTTCTTC. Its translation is CASSPRSGGSGEQFF.

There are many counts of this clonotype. The CDR3 sequence is CSVDTDAYNEQFF. The CDR3 DNA follows: TGCAGCGTTGATACGGACGCCTACAATGAGCAGTTCTTC. This chain joins TRBV29-1 and TRBJ2-1; the D is unclear. Trimming cost V 3 bases and J 2 bases, with 8 bases left between them. CDR1 is SQVTM, CDR2 ANQGSEA, per germline. CDR3 size: 13 residues.

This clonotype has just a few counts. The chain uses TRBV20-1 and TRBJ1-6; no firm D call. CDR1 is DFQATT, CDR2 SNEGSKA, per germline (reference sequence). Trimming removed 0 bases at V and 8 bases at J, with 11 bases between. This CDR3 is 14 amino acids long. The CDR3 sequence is CSARDQILDSPLHF. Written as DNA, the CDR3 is TGCAGTGCTAGAGACCAGATCTTGGATTCACCCCTCCACTTT.

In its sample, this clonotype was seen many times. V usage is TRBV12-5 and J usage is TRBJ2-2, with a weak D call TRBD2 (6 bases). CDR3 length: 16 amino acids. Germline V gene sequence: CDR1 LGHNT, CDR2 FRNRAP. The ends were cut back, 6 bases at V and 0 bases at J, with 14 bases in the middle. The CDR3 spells CASGPSADANTGELFF. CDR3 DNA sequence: TGTGCTAGTGGCCCTAGCGCCGACGCGAACACCGGGGAGCTGTTTTTT.

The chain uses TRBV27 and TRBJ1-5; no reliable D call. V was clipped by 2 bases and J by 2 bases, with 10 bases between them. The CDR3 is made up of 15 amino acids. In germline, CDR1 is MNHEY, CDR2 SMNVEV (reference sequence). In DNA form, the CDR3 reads TGTGCCAGCAGTTTAGGGCGAGGCGGCAATCAGCCCCAGCATTTT. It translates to CASSLGRGGNQPQHF.